What follows are 22 T cell receptor beta chains derived from one specimen sequenced in a study of blood T cell repertoires in COVID-19. Generated by immunoSEQ multiplex PCR, the TCRdb table keeps only in-frame clones and is missing some. This sample has about 230,000 clones, with around 83% found just once. Sample: peripheral blood. These receptors were taken from a man aged 40-50 years with acute or convalescent COVID-19.

The rearrangement uses TRBV28 and TRBJ1-2; tentatively, D is TRBD1 (6 bases). V was pared by 7 bases and J by 3 bases, with 18 bases between. CDR3 length equals 15 residues. CDR1 and CDR2 (germline): MDHEN, SYDVKM. The chain's CDR3 is CASNTEGGRYYGYTF. The CDR3 region has the DNA TGTGCCAGCAACACCGAGGGGGGGCGGTACTATGGCTACACCTTC.

This chain uses TRBV11-2 with TRBJ2-5, with a possible D match to TRBD2 (7 bases). There are 14 residues in the CDR3. Germline loops: CDR1 SGHAT, CDR2 FQNNGV. V gave up 7 bases and J gave up 2 bases, with 14 bases separating them. For the CDR3, the DNA is TGTGCCAGCACCGTTAGGGGGGGGCAAGAGACCCAGTACTTC. Protein sequence: CASTVRGGQETQYF.

A few counts support this clone. This chain uses TRBV24-1 with TRBJ1-2, with 11 bases lining up with TRBD1. This CDR3 spans 15 amino acids. Unmatched junction bases numbered 8, after V lost 4 bases and J lost 8 bases. In germline, CDR1 is KGHDR, CDR2 SFDVKD. Here the CDR3 reads CATSETGQGEKGYTF. CDR3 in DNA: TGTGCCACCAGTGAGACGGGACAGGGGGAGAAAGGCTACACCTTC.

The genes are TRBV5-8 and TRBJ1-2; D is possibly TRBD1 (5 bases). CDR3 length: 13 residues. The ends were cut back, 4 bases at V and 5 bases at J, with 12 bases in the middle. Germline CDR1 is SGHTS and CDR2 is YDEGEE. CDR3 nucleotides: TGTGCCAGCAGCCTACGCGGGGGGTATGGCTACACCTTC. This sequence encodes CASSLRGGYGYTF.

The rearrangement joins TRBV6-2 or TRBV6-3 to TRBJ1-4, with 10 bases matching TRBD1. With V trimmed by 2 bases and J by 6 bases, 6 bases remained unmatched. The CDR3 covers 16 residues. The V gene's germline CDR1 is MNHEY and CDR2 SVGEGT. Written as DNA, the CDR3 is TGTGCCAGCAGTTACCCCGCCGGGACAGGGGATGAAAAACTGTTTTTT. It encodes CASSYPAGTGDEKLFF.

Of note for this clone: The junction and the germline gene differ at one end; a read error may be behind it. The chain combines TRBV7-7 with TRBJ2-1; D ambiguous. The CDR3 spans 15 residues. CDR1 and CDR2 (germline): SSHAT, FNYEAQ (reference sequence). This chain's CDR3 is CASSLGLASYNEQFF. DNA of the CDR3: TGTGCTAGCAGCTTAGGGTTAGCCTCCTACAATGAGCAGTTCTTC.

The rearrangement uses TRBV30 and TRBJ1-1; the D is unclear. CDR1 is GTSNPN, CDR2 SVGIG, per germline (reference sequence). The CDR3 has 13 residues. Deletions cut 3 bases from V and 0 bases from J, with 8 bases between. For the CDR3, the DNA is TGTGCCTGGAGAGGAGATATGAACACTGAAGCTTTCTTT. As protein: CAWRGDMNTEAFF.

V and J are TRBV7-2 and TRBJ1-5; TRBD1 might be the D (5 bases). CDR1 is SGHTA, CDR2 FQGNSA, per germline. The ends were cut back, 5 bases at V and 2 bases at J, with 22 bases in the middle. This CDR3 contains 18 residues. CDR3 protein: CASSLTDARGPGNQPQHF. The CDR3 region has the DNA TGTGCCAGCAGCCTGACAGACGCAAGGGGCCCGGGCAATCAGCCCCAGCATTTT.

The chain uses TRBV6-5 and TRBJ1-1; 7 positions agree with TRBD1. Germline V CDR1 and CDR2: MNHEY, SVGAGI. With 6 bases clipped from V and 0 bases from J, the junction kept 4 bases outside the gene matches. The CDR3 covers 14 residues. CDR3 in DNA: TGTGCCAGCAGCGTACAGGGGTTGAACACTGAAGCTTTCTTT. Its protein is CASSVQGLNTEAFF.

CDR3 sequence reads: CASSQVGVQGHYGYTF. The CDR3 nucleotides are TGTGCCAGCAGCCAAGTAGGGGTCCAGGGCCACTATGGCTACACCTTC. The chain uses TRBV3-1 (or the pseudogene TRBV3-2) and TRBJ1-2; D is perhaps TRBD1 (5 bases). There are 16 residues in the CDR3. The germline V gene has CDR1 LGHDT and CDR2 YNNKEL (reference sequence). V was trimmed by 1 base and J by 3 bases, leaving 15 bases between them.

With respect to this clone: The same CDR3 also results from other DNA sequences found in this sample. V gene TRBV5-1 combines with J gene TRBJ1-1; D is undetermined. V dropped 0 bases and J dropped 1 base, with 4 bases sitting between them. Germline CDR1 is SGHRS and CDR2 is YFSETQ. The CDR3 extends over 13 amino acids. This chain's CDR3 is CASSLGGNTEAFF. CDR3 sequence (DNA): TGCGCCAGCAGCTTGGGCGGGAACACTGAAGCTTTCTTT. The variable domain in full, completed from reference TRBV5-1 and TRBJ1-1, reads KAGVTQTPRYLIKTRGQQVTLSCSPISGHRSVSWYQQTPGQGLQFLFEYFSETQRNKGNFPGRFSGRQFSNSRSEMNVSTLELGDSALYLCASSLGGNTEAFFGQGTRLTVV.

The rearrangement joins TRBV11-1 to TRBJ1-4, with 8 bases identical to TRBD1. Germline assignment: CDR1 SGHAT and CDR2 FQDESV (reference sequence). V shed 5 bases and J 0 bases; nucleotides not matched to a gene: 2. This CDR3 has 15 residues. CDR3 coding DNA: TGTGCCAGCAGCGACAGGGGACCAACTAATGAAAAACTGTTTTTT. This codes for CASSDRGPTNEKLFF.

This clone was detected only a few times. The sample carries other DNA sequences with the same CDR3. The chain joins TRBV12-3 or TRBV12-4 to TRBJ1-6; no definite D call. The CDR3 consists of 12 residues. V lost 3 bases, J lost 6 bases, and 3 bases lay in between. CDR3 coding DNA: TGTGCCAGCAGTTTCAGTAATTCACCCCTCCACTTT. Residues: CASSFSNSPLHF.

The chain joins TRBV2 to TRBJ2-2; D unclear. Germline loops: CDR1 SNHLY, CDR2 FYNNEI. V dropped 4 bases and J dropped 4 bases, with 7 bases sitting between them. The CDR3 covers 13 residues. CDR3 region: CASSGESTGELFF. The CDR3, as DNA: TGTGCCAGCAGTGGAGAAAGCACCGGGGAGCTGTTTTTT.

The V call is TRBV6-6, the J call TRBJ1-4; TRBD1 aligns across 10 bases. The CDR3 loop spans 19 amino acids. V shed 5 bases and J 0 bases; nucleotides not matched to a gene: 12. The germline gives CDR1 MNHNY, CDR2 SVGAGI (reference sequence). As DNA, the CDR3 is TGTGCCAGCAGTCGTTCTTGGGGACAGGGGAGAACAACTAATGAAAAACTGTTTTTT. Protein product: CASSRSWGQGRTTNEKLFF.

This clone was counted once. The chain combines TRBV9 with TRBJ1-5; D is ambiguous. The V end lost 2 bases, the J end lost 5 bases, and 8 bases lay between the germline ends. This CDR3 comprises 13 residues. Germline assignment: CDR1 SGDLS and CDR2 YYNGEE. The CDR3 nucleotides are TGTGCCAGCAGCGTGGGCTTCGATCAGCCCCAGCATTTT. It codes for CASSVGFDQPQHF.

The chain joins TRBV2 to TRBJ1-5; TRBD1 agrees at 12 bases. V dropped 6 bases and J dropped 2; count of bases not matched to a gene: 8. The CDR3 is 17 residues long. Germline values: CDR1 SNHLY, CDR2 FYNNEI. The CDR3 DNA follows: TGTGCCAGCAGAGGGGACAGGGGGCTCAATGGCAATCAGCCCCAGCATTTT. Translating gives CASRGDRGLNGNQPQHF. Variable domain in full (rest from reference TRBV2 and TRBJ1-5): EPEVTQTPSHQVTQMGQEVILRCVPISNHLYFYWYRQILGQKVEFLVSFYNNEISEKSEIFDDQFSVERPDGSNFTLKIRSTKLEDSAMYFCASRGDRGLNGNQPQHFGDGTRLSIL.

V gene TRBV5-4 combines with J gene TRBJ1-1, with D possibly being TRBD1 (5 bases). Germline CDR1 SGHNT, CDR2 YYREEE (reference sequence). V dropped 4 bases and J dropped 6 bases, with 13 bases sitting between them. CDR3 length equals 13 residues. CDR3 DNA sequence: TGTGCCAGCAGCGCCATAGGGGAACCTGAAGCTTTCTTT. The encoded protein is CASSAIGEPEAFF.

In nucleotides, the CDR3 is TGTGCCAGCAGCCAAACGGGAGCGGGCGAGCAGTACTTC. Translating it yields CASSQTGAGEQYF. The chain links TRBV3-1 (or the pseudogene TRBV3-2) to TRBJ2-7; D is perhaps TRBD2 (6 bases). The CDR3 loop spans 13 amino acids. V was trimmed by 2 bases and J by 6 bases, leaving 11 bases between them. Germline V gene data show CDR1 as LGHDT and CDR2 as YNNKEL (reference sequence).

This clone has just a few counts. CDR3 residues: CASSFTGTGYYEQYF. The CDR3 DNA sequence: TGTGCCAGCAGTTTCACCGGGACAGGATACTACGAGCAGTACTTC. The rearrangement links TRBV28 to TRBJ2-7, with 8 bases that match TRBD1. The CDR3 has 15 amino acids. Germline V CDR1 and CDR2: MDHEN, SYDVKM. V dropped 3 bases and J dropped 3; count of bases not matched to a gene: 7.

The gene calls are TRBV5-1 and TRBJ1-4; perhaps TRBD1 as D (6 bases). The germline CDR1 and CDR2 sequences are SGHRS and YFSETQ. Trimming removed 7 bases from V and 6 bases from J, with 13 bases in between. CDR3 length: 13 residues. The chain's CDR3 is CASRTATYEKLFF. As DNA, the CDR3 is TGCGCCAGCCGGACAGCGACTTATGAAAAACTGTTTTTT.

Only a few counts were recorded for this clone. The chain uses TRBV13 and TRBJ1-3; D not certain. CDR1 and CDR2 from the germline V gene are PRHDT and FYEKMQ (reference sequence). The V end lost 7 bases, the J end lost 1 base, and 8 bases lay between the germline ends. The CDR3 is 13 amino acids. In DNA, the CDR3 is TGTGCCAGCAACCGCAGGTCTGGAAACACCATATATTTT. It specifies CASNRRSGNTIYF.